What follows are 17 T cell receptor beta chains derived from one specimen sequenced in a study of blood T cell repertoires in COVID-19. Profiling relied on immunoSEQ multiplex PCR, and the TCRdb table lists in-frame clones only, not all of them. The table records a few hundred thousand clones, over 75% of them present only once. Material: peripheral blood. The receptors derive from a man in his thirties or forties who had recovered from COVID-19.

The CDR3 DNA sequence: TGTGCCAGCAGCCCCAATCAGTGGGGGCATTCCTACGAGCAGTACTTC. Encoded protein: CASSPNQWGHSYEQYF. The rearrangement joins TRBV11-1 to TRBJ2-7; weak D call: TRBD1 (6 bases). CDR3 length: 16 amino acids. Trimming removed 5 bases from V and 1 base from J, with 18 bases in between. The germline gives CDR1 SGHAT, CDR2 FQDESV (reference sequence).

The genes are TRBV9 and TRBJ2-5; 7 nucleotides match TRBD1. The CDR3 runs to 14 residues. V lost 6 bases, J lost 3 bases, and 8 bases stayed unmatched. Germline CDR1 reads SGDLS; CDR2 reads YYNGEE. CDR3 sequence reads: CASNEGDSKETQYF. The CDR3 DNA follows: TGTGCCAGCAACGAGGGGGACAGTAAAGAGACCCAGTACTTC.

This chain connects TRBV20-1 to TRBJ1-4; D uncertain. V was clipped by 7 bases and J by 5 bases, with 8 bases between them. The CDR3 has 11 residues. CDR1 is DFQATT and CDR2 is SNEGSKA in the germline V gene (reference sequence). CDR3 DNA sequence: TGCAGTGTTGGAGCGAATGAAAAACTGTTTTTT. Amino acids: CSVGANEKLFF.

CDR3 sequence reads: CASSIRAGIELYEQYF. As DNA, the CDR3 is TGTGCCAGCAGTATTAGAGCCGGGATCGAATTATACGAGCAGTACTTC. The V gene is TRBV7-9, the J gene TRBJ2-7; a possible D gene is TRBD2 (5 bases). Between the trimmed V and J ends, which lost 6 bases and 4 bases, there was a span of 22 bases. The CDR3 length is 16 residues. Germline V gene sequence: CDR1 SEHNR, CDR2 FQNEAQ (reference sequence).

The CDR3 loop is CASSSNTGVGYNEQFF. For the CDR3, the DNA is TGCGCCAGCAGCTCAAATACAGGGGTTGGCTACAATGAGCAGTTCTTC. The chain links TRBV5-1 to TRBJ2-1; 7 bases agree with TRBD1. Germline V gene data show CDR1 as SGHRS and CDR2 as YFSETQ. Germline trimming cut 3 bases from V and 3 bases from J; bases unmatched to any gene: 9. The CDR3 loop spans 16 amino acids.

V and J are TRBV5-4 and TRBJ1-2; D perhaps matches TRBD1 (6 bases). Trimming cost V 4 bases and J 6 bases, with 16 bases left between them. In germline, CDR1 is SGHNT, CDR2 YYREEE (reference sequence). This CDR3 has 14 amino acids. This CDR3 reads CASSPSGQDHGYTF. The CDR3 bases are TGTGCCAGCAGCCCCTCGGGACAAGACCATGGCTACACCTTC. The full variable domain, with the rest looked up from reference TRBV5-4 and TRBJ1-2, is ETGVTQSPTHLIKTRGQQVTLRCSSQSGHNTVSWYQQALGQGPQFIFQYYREEENGRGNFPPRFSGLQFPNYSSELNVNALELDDSALYLCASSPSGQDHGYTFGSGTRLTVV.

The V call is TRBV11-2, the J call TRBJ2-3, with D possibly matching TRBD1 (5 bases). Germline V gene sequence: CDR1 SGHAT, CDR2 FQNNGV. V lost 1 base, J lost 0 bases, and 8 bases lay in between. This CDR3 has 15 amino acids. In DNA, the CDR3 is TGTGCCAGCAGCTTAGGACAGCTTAGCACAGATACGCAGTATTTT. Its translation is CASSLGQLSTDTQYF.

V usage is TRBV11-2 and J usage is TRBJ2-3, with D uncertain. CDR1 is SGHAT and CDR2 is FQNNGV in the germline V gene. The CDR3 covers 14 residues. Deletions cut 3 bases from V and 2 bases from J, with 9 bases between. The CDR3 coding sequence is TGTGCCAGCAGCTTGATGGCTGACACAGATACGCAGTATTTT. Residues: CASSLMADTDTQYF.

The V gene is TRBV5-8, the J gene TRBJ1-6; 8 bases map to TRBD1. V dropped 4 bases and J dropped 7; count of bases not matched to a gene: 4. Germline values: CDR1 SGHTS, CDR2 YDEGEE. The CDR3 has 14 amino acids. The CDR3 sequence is CASSRTGWNSPLHF. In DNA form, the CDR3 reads TGTGCCAGCAGCCGGACAGGGTGGAATTCACCCCTCCACTTT.

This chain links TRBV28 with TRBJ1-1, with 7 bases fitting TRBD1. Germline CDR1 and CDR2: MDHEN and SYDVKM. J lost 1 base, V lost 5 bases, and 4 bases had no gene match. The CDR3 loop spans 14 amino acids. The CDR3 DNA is TGTGCCAGCAGTGCGGGACAGACGAACACTGAAGCTTTCTTT. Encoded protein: CASSAGQTNTEAFF.

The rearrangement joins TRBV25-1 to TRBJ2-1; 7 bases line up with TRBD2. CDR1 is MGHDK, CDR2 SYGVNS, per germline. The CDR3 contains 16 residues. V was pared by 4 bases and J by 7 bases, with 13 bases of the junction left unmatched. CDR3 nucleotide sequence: TGTGCCAGCAGTGGGGGGAGGGTCGGGATTGGGAATGAGCAGTTCTTC. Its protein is CASSGGRVGIGNEQFF.

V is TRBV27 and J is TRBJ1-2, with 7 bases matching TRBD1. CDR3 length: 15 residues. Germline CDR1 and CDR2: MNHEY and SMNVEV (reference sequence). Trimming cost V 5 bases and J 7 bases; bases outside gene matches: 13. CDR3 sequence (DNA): TGTGCCAGCAGTAACAGGGGAATGGTCTACTCTGGCTACACCTTC. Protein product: CASSNRGMVYSGYTF.

CDR3 coding DNA: TGTGCCAGCAGCCAACGCAGACAGGGGGCCCAAGAGACCCAGTACTTC. It yields the protein CASSQRRQGAQETQYF. The genes are TRBV4-2 and TRBJ2-5; 10 bases line up with TRBD1. J lost 1 base, V lost 2 bases, and 4 bases had no gene match. Germline values: CDR1 LGHNA, CDR2 YNFKEQ. This CDR3 is 16 amino acids long.

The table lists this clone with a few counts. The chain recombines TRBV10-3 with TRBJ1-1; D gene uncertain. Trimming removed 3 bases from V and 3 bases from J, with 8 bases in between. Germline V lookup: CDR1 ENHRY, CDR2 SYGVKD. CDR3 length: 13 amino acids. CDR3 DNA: TGTGCCATCAGTGATGAGGCGGACACTGAAGCTTTCTTT. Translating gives CAISDEADTEAFF.

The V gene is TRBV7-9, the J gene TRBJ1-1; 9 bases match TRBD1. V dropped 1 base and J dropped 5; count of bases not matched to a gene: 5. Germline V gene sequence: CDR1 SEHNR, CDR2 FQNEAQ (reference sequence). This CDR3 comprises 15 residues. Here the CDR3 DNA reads TGTGCCAGCAGCTTAGGACAGGGGGTATTGACTGAAGCTTTCTTT. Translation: CASSLGQGVLTEAFF. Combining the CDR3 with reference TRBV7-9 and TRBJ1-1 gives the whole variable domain DTGVSQNPRHKITKRGQNVTFRCDPISEHNRLYWYRQTLGQGPEFLTYFQNEAQLEKSRLLSDRFSAERPKGSFSTLEIQRTEQGDSAMYLCASSLGQGVLTEAFFGQGTRLTVV.

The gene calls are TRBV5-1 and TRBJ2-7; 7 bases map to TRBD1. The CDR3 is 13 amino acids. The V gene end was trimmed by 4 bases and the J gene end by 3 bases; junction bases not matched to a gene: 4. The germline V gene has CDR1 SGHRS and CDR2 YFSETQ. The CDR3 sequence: CASSLRDSYEQYF. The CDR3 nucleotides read TGCGCCAGCAGCCTCCGGGACAGCTACGAGCAGTACTTC.

The CDR3 is CASSFLAGQGNQPQHF. CDR3 DNA sequence: TGTGCCAGCAGTTTCCTCGCCGGACAGGGCAATCAGCCCCAGCATTTT. The chain couples TRBV28 to TRBJ1-5; TRBD1 agrees at 7 bases. The CDR3 loop spans 16 amino acids. CDR1 is MDHEN, CDR2 SYDVKM, per germline. V lost 3 bases, J lost 2 bases, and 7 bases stayed unmatched.